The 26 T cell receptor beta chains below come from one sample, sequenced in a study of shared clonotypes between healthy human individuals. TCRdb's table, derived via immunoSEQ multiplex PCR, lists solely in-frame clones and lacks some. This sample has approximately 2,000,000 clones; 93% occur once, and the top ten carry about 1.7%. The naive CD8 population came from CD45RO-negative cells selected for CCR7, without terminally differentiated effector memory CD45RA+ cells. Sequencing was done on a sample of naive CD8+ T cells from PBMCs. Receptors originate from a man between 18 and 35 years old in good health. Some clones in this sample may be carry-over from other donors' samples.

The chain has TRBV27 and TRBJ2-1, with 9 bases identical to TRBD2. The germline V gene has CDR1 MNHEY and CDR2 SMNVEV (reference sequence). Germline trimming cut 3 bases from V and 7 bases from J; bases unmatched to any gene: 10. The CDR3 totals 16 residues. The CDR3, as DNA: TGTGCCAGCAGTTTTTACAGCGGGAGGTCCGGGAATGAGCAGTTCTTC. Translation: CASSFYSGRSGNEQFF.

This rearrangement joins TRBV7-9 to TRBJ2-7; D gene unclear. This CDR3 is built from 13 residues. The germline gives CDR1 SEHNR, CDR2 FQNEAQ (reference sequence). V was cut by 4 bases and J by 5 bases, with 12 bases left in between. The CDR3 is CASSSRRLDEQYF. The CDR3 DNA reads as TGTGCCAGCAGCTCCCGTCGGCTGGACGAGCAGTACTTC.

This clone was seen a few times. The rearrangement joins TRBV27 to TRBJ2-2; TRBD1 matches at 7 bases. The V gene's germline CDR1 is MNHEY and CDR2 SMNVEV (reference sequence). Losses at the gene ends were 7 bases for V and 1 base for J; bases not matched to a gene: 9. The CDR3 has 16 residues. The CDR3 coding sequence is TGTGCCAGCACCCCCAAGGACAGGCGGAACACCGGGGAGCTGTTTTTT. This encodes CASTPKDRRNTGELFF.

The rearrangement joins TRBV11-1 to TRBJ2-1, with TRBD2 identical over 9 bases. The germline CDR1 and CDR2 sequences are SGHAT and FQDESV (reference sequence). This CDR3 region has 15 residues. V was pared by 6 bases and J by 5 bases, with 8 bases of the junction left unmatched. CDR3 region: CASSSRLAVNNEQFF. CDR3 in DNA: TGTGCCAGCAGTTCTAGACTAGCGGTTAACAATGAGCAGTTCTTC.

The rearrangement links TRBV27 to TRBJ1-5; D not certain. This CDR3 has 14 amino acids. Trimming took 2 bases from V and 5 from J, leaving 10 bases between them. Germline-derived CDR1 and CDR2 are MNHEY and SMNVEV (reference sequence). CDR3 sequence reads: CASSLIFRDQPQHF. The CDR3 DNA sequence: TGTGCCAGCAGTTTAATTTTCCGCGATCAGCCCCAGCATTTT.

CDR3 protein: CASSSPLGDYGYTF. The DNA for the CDR3 is TGTGCCAGCAGCTCCCCCTTGGGGGACTATGGCTACACCTTC. The chain uses TRBV11-1 and TRBJ1-2, with a weak D call TRBD1 (5 bases). The germline gives CDR1 SGHAT, CDR2 FQDESV (reference sequence). V was clipped by 4 bases and J by 3 bases, with 12 bases between them. The CDR3 is 14 amino acids.

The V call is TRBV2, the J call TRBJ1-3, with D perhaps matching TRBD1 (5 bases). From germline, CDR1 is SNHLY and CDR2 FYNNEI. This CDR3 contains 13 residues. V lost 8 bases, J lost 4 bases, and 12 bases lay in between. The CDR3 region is CASGGGEGNTIYF. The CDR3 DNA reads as TGTGCCAGCGGCGGGGGGGAAGGAAACACCATATATTTT. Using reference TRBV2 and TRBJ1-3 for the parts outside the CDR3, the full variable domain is EPEVTQTPSHQVTQMGQEVILRCVPISNHLYFYWYRQILGQKVEFLVSFYNNEISEKSEIFDDQFSVERPDGSNFTLKIRSTKLEDSAMYFCASGGGEGNTIYFGEGSWLTVV.

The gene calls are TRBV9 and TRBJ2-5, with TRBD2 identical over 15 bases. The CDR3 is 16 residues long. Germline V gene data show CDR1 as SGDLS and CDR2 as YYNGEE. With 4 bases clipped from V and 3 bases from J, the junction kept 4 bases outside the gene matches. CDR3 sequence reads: CASSPRTSGREETQYF. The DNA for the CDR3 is TGTGCCAGCAGCCCGAGGACTAGCGGGAGGGAAGAGACCCAGTACTTC.

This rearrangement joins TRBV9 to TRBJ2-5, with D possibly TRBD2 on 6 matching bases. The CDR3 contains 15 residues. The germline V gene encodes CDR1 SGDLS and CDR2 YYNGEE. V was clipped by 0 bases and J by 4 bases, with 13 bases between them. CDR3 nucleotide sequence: TGTGCCAGCAGCGTAGTAGGGGACTGGAGAGAGACCCAGTACTTC. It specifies CASSVVGDWRETQYF.

The CDR3 sequence is CASSVANGGNEQFF. The CDR3 nucleotides read TGTGCCAGCAGCGTAGCTAATGGGGGGAATGAGCAGTTCTTC. The rearrangement links TRBV9 to TRBJ2-1; possible D gene TRBD2, 6 bases. Germline V gene sequence: CDR1 SGDLS, CDR2 YYNGEE. Deletions cut 0 bases from V and 7 bases from J, with 11 bases between. CDR3 length: 14 amino acids. Combining the CDR3 with reference TRBV9 and TRBJ2-1 gives the whole variable domain DSGVTQTPKHLITATGQRVTLRCSPRSGDLSVYWYQQSLDQGLQFLIQYYNGEERAKGNILERFSAQQFPDLHSELNLSSLELGDSALYFCASSVANGGNEQFFGPGTRLTVL.

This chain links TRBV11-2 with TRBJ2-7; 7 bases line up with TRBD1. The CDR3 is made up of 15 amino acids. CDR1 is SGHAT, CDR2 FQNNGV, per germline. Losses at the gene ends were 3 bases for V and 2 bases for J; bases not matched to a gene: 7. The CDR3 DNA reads TGTGCCAGCAGCTTCATCCCGGGACAGACCTACGAGCAGTACTTC. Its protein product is CASSFIPGQTYEQYF.

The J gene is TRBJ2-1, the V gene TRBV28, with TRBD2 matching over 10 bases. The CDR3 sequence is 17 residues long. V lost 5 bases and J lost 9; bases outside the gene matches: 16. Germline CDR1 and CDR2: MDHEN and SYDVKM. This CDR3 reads CASSRRRGAGGPGEQFF. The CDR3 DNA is TGTGCCAGCAGTCGCCGGCGGGGAGCGGGAGGGCCCGGTGAGCAGTTCTTC. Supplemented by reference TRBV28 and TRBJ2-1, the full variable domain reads DVKVTQSSRYLVKRTGEKVFLECVQDMDHENMFWYRQDPGLGLRLIYFSYDVKMKEKGDIPEGYSVSREKKERFSLILESASTNQTSMYLCASSRRRGAGGPGEQFFGPGTRLTVL.

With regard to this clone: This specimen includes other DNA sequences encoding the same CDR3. CDR3 in DNA: TGTGCCAGCAGCCCCACCTCAGGGAGCACAGATACGCAGTATTTT. Translated: CASSPTSGSTDTQYF. V and J are TRBV7-8 and TRBJ2-3, with a weak D call TRBD1 (5 bases). The CDR3 consists of 15 residues. Trimming removed 5 bases at V and 0 bases at J, with 12 bases between. Germline assignment: CDR1 SGHVS and CDR2 FQNEAQ.

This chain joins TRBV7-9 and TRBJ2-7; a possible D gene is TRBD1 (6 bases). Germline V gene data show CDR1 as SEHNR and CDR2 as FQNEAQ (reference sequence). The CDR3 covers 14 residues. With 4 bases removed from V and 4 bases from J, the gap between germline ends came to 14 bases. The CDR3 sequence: CASSSRQERYEQYF. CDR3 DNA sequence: TGTGCCAGCAGCTCCAGACAGGAGAGGTACGAGCAGTACTTC. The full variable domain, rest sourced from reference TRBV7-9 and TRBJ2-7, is DTGVSQNPRHKITKRGQNVTFRCDPISEHNRLYWYRQTLGQGPEFLTYFQNEAQLEKSRLLSDRFSAERPKGSFSTLEIQRTEQGDSAMYLCASSSRQERYEQYFGPGTRLTVT.

CDR3 in amino acids: CASSQGTSGPPDTQYF. The CDR3 bases are TGCGCCAGCAGCCAGGGGACTAGCGGGCCCCCAGATACGCAGTATTTT. The chain couples TRBV4-3 to TRBJ2-3; 12 nucleotides agree with TRBD2. The germline V gene has CDR1 LGHNA and CDR2 YSLEER. Trimming at V came to 3 bases and at J to 4 bases, leaving 5 bases not matched to a gene. The CDR3 extends over 16 amino acids.

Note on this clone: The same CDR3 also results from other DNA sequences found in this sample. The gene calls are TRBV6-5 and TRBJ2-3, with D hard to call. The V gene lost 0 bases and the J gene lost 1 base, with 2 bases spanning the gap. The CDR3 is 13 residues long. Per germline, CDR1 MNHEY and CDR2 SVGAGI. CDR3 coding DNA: TGTGCCAGCAGTTACTCTGGCACAGATACGCAGTATTTT. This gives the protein CASSYSGTDTQYF.

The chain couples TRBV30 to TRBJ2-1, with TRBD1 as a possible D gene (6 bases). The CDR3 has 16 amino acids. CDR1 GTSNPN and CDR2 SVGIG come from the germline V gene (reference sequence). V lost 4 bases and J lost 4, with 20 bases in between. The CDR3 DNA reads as TGTGCCTGGACAGGGGTTTCTTCGTTATTATACAATGAGCAGTTCTTC. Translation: CAWTGVSSLLYNEQFF.

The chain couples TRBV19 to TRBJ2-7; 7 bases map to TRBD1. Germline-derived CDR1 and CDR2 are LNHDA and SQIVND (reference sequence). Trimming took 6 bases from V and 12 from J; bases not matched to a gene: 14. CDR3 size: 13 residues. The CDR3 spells CASSPRTGLDPYF. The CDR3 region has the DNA TGTGCCAGTAGCCCCCGGACAGGCCTCGATCCGTACTTC.

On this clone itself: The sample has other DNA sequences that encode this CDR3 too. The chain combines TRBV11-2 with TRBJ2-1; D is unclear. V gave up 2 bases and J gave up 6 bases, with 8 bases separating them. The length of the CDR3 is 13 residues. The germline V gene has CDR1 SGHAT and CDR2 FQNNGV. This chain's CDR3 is CASSLTSGNEQFF. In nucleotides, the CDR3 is TGTGCCAGCAGCTTAACTTCTGGCAATGAGCAGTTCTTC.

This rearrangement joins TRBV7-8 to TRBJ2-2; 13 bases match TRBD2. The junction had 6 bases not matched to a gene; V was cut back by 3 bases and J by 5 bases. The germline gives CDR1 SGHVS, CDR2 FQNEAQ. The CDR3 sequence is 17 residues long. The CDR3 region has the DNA TGTGCCAGCAGCTTTAGGACTAGCGGGAGTTTAACCGGGGAGCTGTTTTTT. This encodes CASSFRTSGSLTGELFF.

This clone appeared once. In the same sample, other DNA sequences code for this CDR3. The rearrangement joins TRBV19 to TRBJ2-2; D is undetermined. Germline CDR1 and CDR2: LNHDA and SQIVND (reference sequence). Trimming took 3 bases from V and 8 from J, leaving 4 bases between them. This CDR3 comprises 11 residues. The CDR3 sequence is CASSIGGELFF. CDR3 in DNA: TGTGCCAGTAGTATTGGGGGGGAGCTGTTTTTT.

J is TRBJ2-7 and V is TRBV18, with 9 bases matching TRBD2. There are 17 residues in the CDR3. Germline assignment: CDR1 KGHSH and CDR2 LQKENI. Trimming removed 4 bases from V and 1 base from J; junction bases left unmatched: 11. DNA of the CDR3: TGTGCCAGCTCACAGGAGGGACTAGCAGGGATTTCCTACGAGCAGTACTTC. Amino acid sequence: CASSQEGLAGISYEQYF.

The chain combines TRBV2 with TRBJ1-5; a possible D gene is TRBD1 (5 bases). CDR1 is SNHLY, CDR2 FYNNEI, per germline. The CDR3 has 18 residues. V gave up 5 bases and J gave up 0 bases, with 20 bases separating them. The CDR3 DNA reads TGTGCCAGCAGTACCCCCCGCACAGGTACTTATAGCAATCAGCCCCAGCATTTT. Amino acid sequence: CASSTPRTGTYSNQPQHF.

The CDR3 DNA follows: TGTGCCAGCAGCTTCCAATTCCGGGACCCAAGGAACACTGAAGCTTTCTTT. Protein sequence: CASSFQFRDPRNTEAFF. V and J are TRBV5-6 and TRBJ1-1, with D possibly matching TRBD1 (5 bases). The germline gives CDR1 SGHDT, CDR2 YYEEEE. The CDR3 is 17 amino acids. V gave up 2 bases and J gave up 1 base, with 18 bases separating them. Supplemented by reference TRBV5-6 and TRBJ1-1, the full variable domain reads DAGVTQSPTHLIKTRGQQVTLRCSPKSGHDTVSWYQQALGQGPQFIFQYYEEEERQRGNFPDRFSGHQFPNYSSELNVNALLLGDSALYLCASSFQFRDPRNTEAFFGQGTRLTVV.

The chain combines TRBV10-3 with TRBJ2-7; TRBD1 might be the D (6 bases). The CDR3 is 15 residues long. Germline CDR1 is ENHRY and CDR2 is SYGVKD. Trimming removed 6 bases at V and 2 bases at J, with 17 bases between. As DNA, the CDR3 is TGTGCCATCAGGGACAGCTCCTTATTTCCCTACGAGCAGTACTTC. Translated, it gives CAIRDSSLFPYEQYF.

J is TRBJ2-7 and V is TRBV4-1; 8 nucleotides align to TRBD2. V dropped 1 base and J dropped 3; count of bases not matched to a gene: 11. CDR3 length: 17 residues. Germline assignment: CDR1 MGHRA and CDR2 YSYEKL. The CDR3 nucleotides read TGCGCCAGCAGCCAAGGCCTACGTACTAGCGGTTTCTACGAGCAGTACTTC. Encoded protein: CASSQGLRTSGFYEQYF.